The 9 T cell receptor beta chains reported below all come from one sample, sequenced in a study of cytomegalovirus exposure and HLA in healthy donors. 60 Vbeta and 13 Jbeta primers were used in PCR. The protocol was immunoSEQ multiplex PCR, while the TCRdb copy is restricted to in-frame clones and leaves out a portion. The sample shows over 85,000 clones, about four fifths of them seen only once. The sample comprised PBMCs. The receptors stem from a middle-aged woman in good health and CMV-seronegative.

This CDR3 reads CASSLAGTLPDTQYF. The CDR3 region has the DNA TGTGCCAGCAGCTTGGCGGGGACCCTCCCAGATACGCAGTATTTT. J is TRBJ2-3 and V is TRBV7-6; tentative D call: TRBD2 (6 bases). The CDR3 contains 15 residues. The germline CDR1 and CDR2 sequences are SGHVS and FNYEAQ. The V end was cut by 3 bases, the J end by 4 bases, with 14 bases between.

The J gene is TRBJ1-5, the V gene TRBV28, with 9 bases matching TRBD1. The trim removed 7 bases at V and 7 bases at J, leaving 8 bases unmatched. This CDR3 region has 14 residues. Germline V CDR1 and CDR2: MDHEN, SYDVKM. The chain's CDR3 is CASTTTGGWQPQHF. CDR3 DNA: TGTGCCAGCACCACTACAGGGGGCTGGCAGCCCCAGCATTTT.

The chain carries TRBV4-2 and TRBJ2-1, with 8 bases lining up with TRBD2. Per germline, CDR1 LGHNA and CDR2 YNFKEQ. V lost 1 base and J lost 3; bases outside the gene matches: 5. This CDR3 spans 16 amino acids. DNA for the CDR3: TGTGCCAGCAGCCAAGTGTCGGGGGGGTTCTACAATGAGCAGTTCTTC. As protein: CASSQVSGGFYNEQFF.

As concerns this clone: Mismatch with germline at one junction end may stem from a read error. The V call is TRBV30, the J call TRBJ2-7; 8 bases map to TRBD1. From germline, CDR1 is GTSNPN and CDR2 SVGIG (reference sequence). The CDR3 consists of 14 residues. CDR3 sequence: CAWSRGQGAYGQYF. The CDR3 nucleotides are TGTGCCTGGAGTCGTGGACAGGGAGCCTACGGGCAGTACTTC.

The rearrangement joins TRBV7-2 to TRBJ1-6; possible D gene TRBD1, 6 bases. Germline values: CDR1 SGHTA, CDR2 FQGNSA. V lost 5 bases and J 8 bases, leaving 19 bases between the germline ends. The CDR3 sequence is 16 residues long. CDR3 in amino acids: CASSPRQAGLDSPLHF. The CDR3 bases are TGTGCCAGCAGCCCAAGACAGGCCGGGCTGGATTCACCCCTCCACTTT.

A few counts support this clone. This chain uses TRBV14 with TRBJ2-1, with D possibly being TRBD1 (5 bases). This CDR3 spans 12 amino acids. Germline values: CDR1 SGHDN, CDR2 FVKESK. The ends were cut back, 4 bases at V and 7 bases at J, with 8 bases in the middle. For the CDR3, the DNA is TGTGCCAGCAGCCTCGGACATAATGAGCAGTTCTTC. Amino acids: CASSLGHNEQFF.

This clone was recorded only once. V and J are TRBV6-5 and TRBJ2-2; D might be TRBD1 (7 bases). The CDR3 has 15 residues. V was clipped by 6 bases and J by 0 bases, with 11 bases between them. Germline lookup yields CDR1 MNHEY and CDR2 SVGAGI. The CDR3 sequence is CASRAGQSNTGELFF. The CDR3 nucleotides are TGTGCCAGCAGGGCGGGACAGTCGAACACCGGGGAGCTGTTTTTT.

The CDR3 DNA is TGTGCCAGCAGCGGTTGGCTGCAAAGGGGCGGCTACACCTTC. It is translated as CASSGWLQRGGYTF. The chain carries TRBV5-6 and TRBJ1-2, with D tentatively TRBD1 (5 bases). V was clipped by 4 bases and J by 8 bases, with 18 bases between them. This CDR3 comprises 14 residues. Germline loops: CDR1 SGHDT, CDR2 YYEEEE.

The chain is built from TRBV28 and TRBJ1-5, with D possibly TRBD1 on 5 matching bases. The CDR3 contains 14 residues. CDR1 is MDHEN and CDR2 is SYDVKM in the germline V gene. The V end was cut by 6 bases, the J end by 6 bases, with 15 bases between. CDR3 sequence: CASRIGQWSQPQHF. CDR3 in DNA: TGTGCCAGCAGAATAGGACAATGGAGTCAGCCCCAGCATTTT.